These 21 T cell receptor beta chains came from one sample sequenced in a study of blood T cells in healthy people across ages. Combining a sample-barcoded 5' primer with a J-beta primer mix, a second PCR ran for roughly 6 to 12 cycles. One entry per CDR3 protein, called by TCRdb with MiXCR from the 5' RACE reads. The table has some 1.4 million distinct CDR3 sequences, 42% seen once. Specimen: blood. These receptor sequences come from a young woman in good health.

This clonotype appeared a few times. The chain couples TRBV20-1 to TRBJ2-1; D is unresolved. Trimming took 6 bases from V and 6 from J, leaving 18 bases between them. The CDR3 is 14 residues long. Per germline, CDR1 DFQATT and CDR2 SNEGSKA (reference sequence). CDR3 sequence: CSAADTMLGNEQFF. The CDR3 DNA reads as TGCAGTGCCGCTGACACGATGTTGGGCAATGAGCAGTTCTTC.

J is TRBJ1-2 and V is TRBV12-3 or TRBV12-4; D is unclear. Trimming cost V 9 bases and J 5 bases, with 16 bases left between them. The CDR3 runs to 13 residues. The CDR3 loop is CASRGLLGYGYTF. The CDR3 DNA sequence: TGTGCCAGTCGGGGTTTGTTAGGGTATGGCTACACCTTC.

The chain employs TRBV6-7 and TRBJ2-7; 10 bases align to TRBD2. TRBV6-7 is reported as an ORF; its role is uncertain. CDR3 length: 20 amino acids. V trimming: 2 bases; J trimming: 7 bases; junction bases outside the gene matches: 23. CDR3 amino acids: CASSYARRAGGPRSYNEQYF. DNA of the CDR3: TGTGCCAGCAGTTACGCCAGGAGAGCGGGAGGGCCTAGATCCTACAATGAGCAGTACTTC.

There are a few counts of this clonotype. V usage is TRBV28 and J usage is TRBJ2-7; 7 nucleotides agree with TRBD1. The germline gives CDR1 MDHEN, CDR2 SYDVKM. This CDR3 has 14 amino acids. V was pared by 4 bases and J by 3 bases, with 6 bases of the junction left unmatched. The CDR3 DNA sequence: TGTGCCAGCAGTTCAGTGGGACAGATCTACGAGCAGTACTTC. Translated: CASSSVGQIYEQYF.

This clonotype was counted a few times. V is TRBV6-5 and J is TRBJ2-1; possibly TRBD2 for D (5 bases). The CDR3 sequence is 15 residues long. Trimming took off 0 bases at V and 9 bases at J, with 15 bases between the two ends. CDR1 and CDR2 from the germline V gene are MNHEY and SVGAGI. This CDR3 reads CASSYSKSTRTEQFF. In DNA form, the CDR3 reads TGTGCCAGCAGTTACTCGAAAAGCACTAGAACTGAGCAGTTCTTC.

V and J are TRBV7-9 and TRBJ2-7, with 12 bases identical to TRBD2. Germline-derived CDR1 and CDR2 are SEHNR and FQNEAQ (reference sequence). V was pared by 1 base and J by 7 bases, with 11 bases of the junction left unmatched. CDR3 length: 17 amino acids. The CDR3 sequence: CASSLVRTSGMNNEQYF. The CDR3 region has the DNA TGTGCCAGCAGCTTAGTGCGGACTAGCGGGATGAACAATGAGCAGTACTTC.

Here the CDR3 reads CASSQDGKTNYEQYF. The CDR3 nucleotides read TGTGCCAGCAGCCAAGACGGGAAAACTAACTACGAGCAGTACTTC. The chain carries TRBV11-2 and TRBJ2-7, with a possible D match to TRBD2 (5 bases). Germline values: CDR1 SGHAT, CDR2 FQNNGV. This CDR3 has 15 residues. Trimming shortened V by 5 bases and J by 3 bases, and 17 bases separated the two germline ends.

As concerns this clonotype: Given a much more abundant clone one base away, this may be a read error. The J gene is TRBJ2-2, the V gene TRBV20-1; the D is unclear. CDR1 is DFQATT and CDR2 is SNEGSKA in the germline V gene (reference sequence). Trimming shortened V by 6 bases and J by 1 base, and 12 bases separated the two germline ends. The CDR3 consists of 14 residues. The CDR3 region has the DNA TGCAGTGCCCCATTCGGACGGAACACCGGGGAGCTGTTTTTT. It encodes CSAPFGRNTGELFF.

There are a few counts of this clonotype. The V gene is TRBV9, the J gene TRBJ2-3, with D perhaps TRBD1 (5 bases). V gave up 5 bases and J gave up 6 bases, with 19 bases separating them. The CDR3 is made up of 15 amino acids. From germline, CDR1 is SGDLS and CDR2 YYNGEE. The CDR3 sequence: CASSETVLPEDTQYF. The DNA for the CDR3 is TGTGCCAGCAGTGAGACAGTATTGCCCGAGGATACGCAGTATTTT.

This clonotype showed up many times. This sequence joins TRBV5-1 and TRBJ2-3; 7 bases are a match to TRBD2. The CDR3 has 19 residues. CDR1 is SGHRS and CDR2 is YFSETQ in the germline V gene. Trimming removed 0 bases from V and 5 bases from J; junction bases left unmatched: 18. This CDR3 reads CASSLAASASGERGDTQYF. DNA of the CDR3: TGCGCCAGCAGCTTGGCCGCATCGGCTAGCGGAGAAAGGGGAGATACGCAGTATTTT.

This clonotype was picked up a small number of times. J is TRBJ2-5 and V is TRBV6-5, with D possibly TRBD1 on 5 matching bases. CDR3 length: 14 residues. Trimming removed 6 bases from V and 5 bases from J, with 16 bases in between. CDR1 and CDR2 from the germline V gene are MNHEY and SVGAGI. The CDR3 bases are TGTGCCAGCAGACCTGGACAACCGAGGGAGACCCAGTACTTC. It specifies CASRPGQPRETQYF.

The gene calls are TRBV21-1 and TRBJ1-5; the table's D call TRBD1 went unverified against the DNA. TRBV21-1 is marked as a pseudogene. The CDR3 covers 17 residues. CDR3 DNA sequence: TGTGCCAGCAGCAAAGCGCTGGAACAGGGAGTAGATCAGCCCCAGCATTTT. Its translation is CASSKALEQGVDQPQHF.

This clonotype was observed a few times. The gene calls are TRBV6-5 and TRBJ2-7, with no clear D. Trimming removed 7 bases from V and 0 bases from J, with 13 bases in between. CDR1 is MNHEY, CDR2 SVGAGI, per germline. The CDR3 has 14 residues. CDR3 loop: CASTRGPHSYEQYF. CDR3 sequence (DNA): TGTGCCAGCACTCGCGGACCCCACTCCTACGAGCAGTACTTC.

Regarding this clonotype: The junction and the germline gene differ at one end; a read error may be behind it. The chain is built from TRBV7-9 and TRBJ2-4; weak D call: TRBD2 (5 bases). The J call may be wrong; the DNA end is better matched by TRBJ2-7. The CDR3 consists of 12 residues. Germline V gene lookup returns CDR1 SEHNR and CDR2 FQNEAQ (reference sequence). The CDR3: CSSSPTGYEQYF. The CDR3 coding sequence is TGTTCCAGCAGCCCTACGGGGTACGAGCAGTACTTC.

This clonotype has just a few counts. The chain recombines TRBV12-3 or TRBV12-4 with TRBJ2-1; 7 bases map to TRBD2. CDR3 length: 12 amino acids. Trimming removed 6 bases from V and 12 bases from J; junction bases left unmatched: 8. The CDR3 DNA follows: TGTGCCAGCAGCTTGAGCGGGGCTAGGCAGTTCTTC. This gives the protein CASSLSGARQFF.

The chain has TRBV28 and TRBJ1-2, with 7 bases that match TRBD1. Germline CDR1 reads MDHEN; CDR2 reads SYDVKM. The CDR3 sequence is 16 residues long. J gave up 6 bases and V 10 bases, and 20 bases lay outside the gene matches. The DNA for the CDR3 is TGTGCCACCTCCTACCGGGACAGATTATTTGAACATGGCTACACCTTC. Its translation: CATSYRDRLFEHGYTF.

The DNA for the CDR3 is TGCAGTGCTGGACGGGACAGGAGTTCCTACAATGAGCAGTTCTTC. Protein product: CSAGRDRSSYNEQFF. The chain has TRBV20-1 and TRBJ2-1; TRBD1 matches 8 bases. With V trimmed by 5 bases and J by 1 base, 7 bases remained unmatched. Germline V CDR1 and CDR2: DFQATT, SNEGSKA (reference sequence). This CDR3 contains 15 residues.

For this clonotype: Being one base from a much bigger clone, this may be a read error. The chain joins TRBV5-1 to TRBJ2-5; 7 bases align to TRBD1. The CDR3 sequence is 14 residues long. The germline CDR1 and CDR2 sequences are SGHRS and YFSETQ. V lost 3 bases, J lost 0 bases, and 2 bases stayed unmatched. The CDR3 here is CASSSGTDQETQYF. The CDR3 DNA follows: TGCGCCAGCAGCTCCGGGACAGACCAAGAGACCCAGTACTTC.

The chain is built from TRBV20-1 and TRBJ2-5; 7 bases agree with TRBD1. V shed 3 bases and J 9 bases; nucleotides not matched to a gene: 10. The CDR3 extends over 13 amino acids. Germline V gives CDR1 DFQATT, CDR2 SNEGSKA (reference sequence). CDR3 amino acids: CSASATGMEAQYF. The CDR3 bases are TGCAGTGCTAGTGCGACAGGGATGGAGGCCCAGTACTTC.

V usage is TRBV6-5 and J usage is TRBJ1-4; D uncertain. Trimming cost V 4 bases and J 4 bases, with 4 bases left between them. The CDR3 is 12 residues long. Germline loops: CDR1 MNHEY, CDR2 SVGAGI. In nucleotides, the CDR3 is TGTGCCAGCAGTTCCCTTAATGAAAAACTGTTTTTT. This sequence encodes CASSSLNEKLFF.

This rearrangement joins TRBV24-1 to TRBJ2-5, with 12 bases matching TRBD2. Germline CDR1 and CDR2: KGHDR and SFDVKD. This CDR3 is built from 16 residues. J gave up 11 bases and V 3 bases, and 12 bases lay outside the gene matches. CDR3 loop: CATSDPSGGAGNEQYF. The CDR3 coding sequence is TGTGCCACCAGTGATCCTAGCGGGGGGGCCGGCAATGAGCAGTACTTC.